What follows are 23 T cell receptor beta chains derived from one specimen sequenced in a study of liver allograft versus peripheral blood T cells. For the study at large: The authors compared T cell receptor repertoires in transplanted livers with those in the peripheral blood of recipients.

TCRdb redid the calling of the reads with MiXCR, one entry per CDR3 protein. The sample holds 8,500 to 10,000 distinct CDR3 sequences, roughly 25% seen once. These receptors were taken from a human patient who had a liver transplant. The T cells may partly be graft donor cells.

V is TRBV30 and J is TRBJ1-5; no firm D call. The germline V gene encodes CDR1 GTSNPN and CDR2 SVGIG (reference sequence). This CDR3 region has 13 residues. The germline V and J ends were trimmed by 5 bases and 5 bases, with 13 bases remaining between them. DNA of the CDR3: TGTGCCTGGGGTGAGGATGGGGATCAGCCCCAGCATTTT. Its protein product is CAWGEDGDQPQHF.

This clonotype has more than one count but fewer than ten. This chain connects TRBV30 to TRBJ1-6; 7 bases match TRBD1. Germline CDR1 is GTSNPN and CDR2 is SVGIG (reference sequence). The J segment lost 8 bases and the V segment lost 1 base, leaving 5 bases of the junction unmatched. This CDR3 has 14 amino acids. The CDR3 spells CAWSAGGSDSPLHF. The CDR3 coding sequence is TGTGCCTGGAGTGCAGGGGGGAGTGATTCACCCCTCCACTTT.

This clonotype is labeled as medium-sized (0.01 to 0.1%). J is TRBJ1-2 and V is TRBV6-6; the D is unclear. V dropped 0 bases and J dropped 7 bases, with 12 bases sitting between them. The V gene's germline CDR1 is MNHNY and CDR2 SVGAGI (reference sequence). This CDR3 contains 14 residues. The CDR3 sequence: CASSYSNQRGGYTF. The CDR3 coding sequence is TGTGCCAGCAGTTACTCGAACCAACGGGGTGGCTACACCTTC.

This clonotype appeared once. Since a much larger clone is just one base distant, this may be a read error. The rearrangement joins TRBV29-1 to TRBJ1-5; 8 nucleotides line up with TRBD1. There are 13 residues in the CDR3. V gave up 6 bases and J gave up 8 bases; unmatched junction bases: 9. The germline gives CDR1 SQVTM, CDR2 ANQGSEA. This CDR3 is CSVGDRRNEPQHF. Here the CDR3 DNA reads TGCAGCGTCGGGGACAGGAGAAATGAGCCCCAGCATTTT.

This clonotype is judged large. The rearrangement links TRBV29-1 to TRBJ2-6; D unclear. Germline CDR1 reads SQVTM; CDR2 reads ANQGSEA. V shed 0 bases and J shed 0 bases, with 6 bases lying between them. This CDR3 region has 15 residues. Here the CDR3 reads CSVEDLRSGANVLTF. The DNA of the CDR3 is TGCAGCGTTGAAGATTTGCGCTCTGGGGCCAACGTCCTGACTTTC.

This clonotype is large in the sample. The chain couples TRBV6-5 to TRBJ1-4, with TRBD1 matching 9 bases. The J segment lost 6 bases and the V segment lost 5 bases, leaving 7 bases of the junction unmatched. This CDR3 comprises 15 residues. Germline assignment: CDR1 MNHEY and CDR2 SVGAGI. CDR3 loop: CASSTLTGGDEKLFF. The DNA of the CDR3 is TGTGCCAGCAGTACCCTGACAGGGGGAGATGAAAAACTGTTTTTT.

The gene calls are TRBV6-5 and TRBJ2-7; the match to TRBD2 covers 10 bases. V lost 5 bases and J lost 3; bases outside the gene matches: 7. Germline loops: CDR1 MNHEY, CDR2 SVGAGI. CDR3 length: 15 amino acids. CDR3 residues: CASSPASGSGYEQYF. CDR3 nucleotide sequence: TGTGCCAGCAGTCCCGCTAGCGGGAGCGGCTACGAGCAGTACTTC.

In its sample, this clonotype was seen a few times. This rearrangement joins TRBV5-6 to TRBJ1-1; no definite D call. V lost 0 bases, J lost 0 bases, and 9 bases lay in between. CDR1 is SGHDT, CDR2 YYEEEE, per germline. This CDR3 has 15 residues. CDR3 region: CASSLDPVMNTEAFF. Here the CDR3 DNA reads TGTGCCAGCAGCTTGGATCCGGTGATGAACACTGAAGCTTTCTTT.

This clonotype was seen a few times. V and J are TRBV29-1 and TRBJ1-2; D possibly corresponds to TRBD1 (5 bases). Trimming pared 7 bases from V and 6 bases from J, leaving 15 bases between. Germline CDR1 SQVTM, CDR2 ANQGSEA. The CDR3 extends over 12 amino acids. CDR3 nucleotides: TGCAGCGGCACTCAGGGTGGCGATGGCTACACCTTC. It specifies CSGTQGGDGYTF.

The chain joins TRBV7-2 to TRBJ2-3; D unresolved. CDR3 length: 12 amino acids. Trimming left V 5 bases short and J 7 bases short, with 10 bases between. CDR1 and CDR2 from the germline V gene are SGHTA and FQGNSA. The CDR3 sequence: CASSEVGYTQYF. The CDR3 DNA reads TGTGCCAGCAGCGAGGTGGGGTATACGCAGTATTTT.

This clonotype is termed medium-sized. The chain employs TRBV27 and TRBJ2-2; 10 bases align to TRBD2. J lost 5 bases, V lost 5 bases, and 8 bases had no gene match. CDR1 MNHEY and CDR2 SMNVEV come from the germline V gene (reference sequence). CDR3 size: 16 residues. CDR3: CASSLLSGGLTGELFF. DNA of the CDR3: TGTGCCAGCAGTCTACTTAGCGGGGGGCTGACCGGGGAGCTGTTTTTT.

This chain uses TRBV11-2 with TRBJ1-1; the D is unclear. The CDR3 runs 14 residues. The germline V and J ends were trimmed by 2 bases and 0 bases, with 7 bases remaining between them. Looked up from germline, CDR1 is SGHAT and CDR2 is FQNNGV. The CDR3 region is CASSLNSLNTEAFF. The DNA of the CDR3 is TGTGCCAGCAGCTTAAACAGTTTGAACACTGAAGCTTTCTTT.

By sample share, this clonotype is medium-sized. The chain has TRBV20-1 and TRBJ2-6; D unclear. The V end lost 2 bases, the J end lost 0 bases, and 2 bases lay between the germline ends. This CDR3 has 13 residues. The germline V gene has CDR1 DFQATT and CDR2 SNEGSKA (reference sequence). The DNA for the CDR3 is TGCAGTGCTAGACCCTCTGGGGCCAACGTCCTGACTTTC. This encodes CSARPSGANVLTF.

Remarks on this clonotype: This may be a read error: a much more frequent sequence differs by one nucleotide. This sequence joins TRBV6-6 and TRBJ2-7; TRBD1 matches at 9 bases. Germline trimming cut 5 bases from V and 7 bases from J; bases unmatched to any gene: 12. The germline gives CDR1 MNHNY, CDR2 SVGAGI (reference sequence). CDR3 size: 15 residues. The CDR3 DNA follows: TGTGCCAGCAGTGAAGCTTGGGACAGGGTCGAGGAGCAGTACTTC. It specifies CASSEAWDRVEEQYF.

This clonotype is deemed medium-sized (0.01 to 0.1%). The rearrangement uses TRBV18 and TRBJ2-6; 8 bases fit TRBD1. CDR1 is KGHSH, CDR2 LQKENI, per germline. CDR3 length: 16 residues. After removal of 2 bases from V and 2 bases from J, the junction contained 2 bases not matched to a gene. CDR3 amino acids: CASSPSGGAGANVLTF. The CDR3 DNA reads TGTGCCAGCTCACCATCAGGGGGCGCTGGGGCCAACGTCCTGACTTTC.

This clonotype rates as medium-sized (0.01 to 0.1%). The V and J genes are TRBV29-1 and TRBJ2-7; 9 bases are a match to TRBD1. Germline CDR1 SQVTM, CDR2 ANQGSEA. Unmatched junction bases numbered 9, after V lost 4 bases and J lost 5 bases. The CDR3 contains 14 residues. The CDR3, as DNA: TGCAGCGTTGCCCTGGGGGGACAGGGCGACGAGCAGTACTTC. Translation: CSVALGGQGDEQYF.

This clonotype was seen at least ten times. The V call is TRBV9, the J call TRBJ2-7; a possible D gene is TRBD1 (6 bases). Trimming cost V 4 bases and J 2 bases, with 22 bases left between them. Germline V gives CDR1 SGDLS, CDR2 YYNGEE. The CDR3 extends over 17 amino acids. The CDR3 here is CASSPAWRQGHTYEQYF. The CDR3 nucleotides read TGTGCCAGCAGCCCAGCGTGGAGGCAGGGGCATACCTACGAGCAGTACTTC.

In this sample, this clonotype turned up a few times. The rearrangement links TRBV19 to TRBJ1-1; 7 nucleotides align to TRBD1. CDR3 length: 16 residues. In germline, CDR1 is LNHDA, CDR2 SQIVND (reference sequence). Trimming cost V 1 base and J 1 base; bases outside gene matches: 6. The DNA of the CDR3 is TGTGCCAGTAGTATAGTAGGGAAGGGGGCGAACACTGAAGCTTTCTTT. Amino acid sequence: CASSIVGKGANTEAFF.

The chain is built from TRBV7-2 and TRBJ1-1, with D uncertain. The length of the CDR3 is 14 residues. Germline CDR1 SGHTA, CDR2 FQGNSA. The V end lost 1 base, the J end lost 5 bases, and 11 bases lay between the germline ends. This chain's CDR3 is CASSLGGFGTEAFF. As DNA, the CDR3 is TGTGCCAGCAGCTTAGGGGGTTTTGGAACTGAAGCTTTCTTT.

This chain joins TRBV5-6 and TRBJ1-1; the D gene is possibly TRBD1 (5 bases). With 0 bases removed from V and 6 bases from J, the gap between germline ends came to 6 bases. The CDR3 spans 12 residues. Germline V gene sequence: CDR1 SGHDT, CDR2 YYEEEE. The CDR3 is CASSLVRAEAFF. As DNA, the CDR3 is TGTGCCAGCAGCTTGGTCAGGGCTGAAGCTTTCTTT.

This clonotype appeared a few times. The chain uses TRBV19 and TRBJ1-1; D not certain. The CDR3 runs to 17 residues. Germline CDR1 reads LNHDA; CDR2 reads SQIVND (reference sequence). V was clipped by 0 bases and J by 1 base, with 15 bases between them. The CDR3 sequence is CASSIDLKATGNTEAFF. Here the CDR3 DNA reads TGTGCCAGTAGTATAGATCTCAAGGCAACGGGGAACACTGAAGCTTTCTTT.

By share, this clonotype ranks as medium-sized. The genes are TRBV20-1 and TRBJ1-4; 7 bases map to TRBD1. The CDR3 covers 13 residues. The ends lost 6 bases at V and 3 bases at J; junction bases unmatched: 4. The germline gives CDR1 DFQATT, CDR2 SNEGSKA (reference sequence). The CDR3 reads CSATGQPNEKLFF. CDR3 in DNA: TGCAGTGCCACGGGACAGCCTAATGAAAAACTGTTTTTT.

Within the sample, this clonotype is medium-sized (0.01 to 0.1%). CDR3 sequence: CASSPARVSYNEQFF. The CDR3 region has the DNA TGTGCCAGCAGCCCGGCTCGGGTCTCCTACAATGAGCAGTTCTTC. The chain has TRBV5-4 and TRBJ2-1; D unresolved. Trimming stripped 4 bases from V and 0 bases from J, with 11 bases between. The CDR3 has 15 residues. CDR1 is SGHNT and CDR2 is YYREEE in the germline V gene (reference sequence). The complete variable domain, with remaining parts taken from reference TRBV5-4 and TRBJ2-1, reads ETGVTQSPTHLIKTRGQQVTLRCSSQSGHNTVSWYQQALGQGPQFIFQYYREEENGRGNFPPRFSGLQFPNYSSELNVNALELDDSALYLCASSPARVSYNEQFFGPGTRLTVL.